The entry that follows covers one T cell receptor beta chain sequence. What it binds is not known. This sample was taken from a study of T-cell memory formation after mild COVID-19. For the study at large: TCR clusters mostly belonged to single donors. Notes on the study in general: Pre-infection memory carried some responding clones, suggesting that cross-reactive memory joined. There was a balanced CD4/CD8 profile in clones contracting day 15 to 85, and later expanders leaned CD4+. Second-wave clones that peaked on day 37 lacked confirmed SARS-CoV-2 specificity.

TCRdb passed the 5' RACE reads through MiXCR, listing each CDR3 protein once. The sample comprises a few hundred thousand distinct CDR3 sequences, 24% of which are singletons, and 7.5% to 10% rests with the top ten. This CDR3 is 15 amino acids long. Germline-derived CDR1 and CDR2 are GTSNPN and SVGIG (reference sequence). The J segment lost 2 bases and the V segment lost 2 bases, leaving 5 bases of the junction unmatched. The clonotype was recovered from an adult woman who had mild COVID-19 (a few samples of this study predate the infection). Cell type and time point are not known. The sample comprised PBMCs or a T cell subset sorted from them (not recorded which). The chain has TRBV30 and TRBJ2-7; 11 bases fit TRBD2. DNA for the CDR3: TGTGCCTGGAGTTTCCTAGCGGGAGGACCCTACGAGCAGTACTTC. It yields the protein CAWSFLAGGPYEQYF.